This record covers a single T cell receptor (beta chain). The source of the sample is a study of blood T cell repertoires in COVID-19. Study-wide background: The study drew acute and convalescent COVID-19 samples from the United States, Italy and Spain.

Assay: immunoSEQ multiplex PCR; the TCRdb copy retains only in-frame clones and omits some. The sample includes about 220,000 clones, around 82% of them seen just once. CDR1 is KGHSH, CDR2 LQKENI, per germline. Trimming cost V 2 bases and J 0 bases; bases outside gene matches: 1. The CDR3 consists of 16 residues. The specimen sequenced was peripheral blood. The chain combines TRBV18 with TRBJ2-2; 9 bases line up with TRBD2. This receptor was obtained from a human donor in a cohort sampled during active COVID-19. The DNA for the CDR3 is TGTGCCAGCTCACCAGCTAGCGGGGCGAACACCGGGGAGCTGTTTTTT. As protein: CASSPASGANTGELFF.